This entry lists 18 T cell receptor beta chains sequenced from one sample in a study of blood T cell repertoires in COVID-19. Measured with immunoSEQ multiplex PCR; TCRdb has only the in-frame clones, and not every one. The sample holds a few hundred thousand clones, nearly 90% seen once. The specimen was peripheral blood. These receptors were taken from a woman aged 25 to 39 with COVID-19, enrolled during active disease.

This chain connects TRBV5-1 to TRBJ1-3; possible D gene TRBD1, 5 bases. The CDR3 is 14 amino acids. Germline V gene lookup returns CDR1 SGHRS and CDR2 YFSETQ. Trimming took off 2 bases at V and 4 bases at J, with 10 bases between the two ends. The CDR3 DNA is TGCGCCAGCAGCTTTGGGCAGGGAGGAAACACCATATATTTT. This sequence encodes CASSFGQGGNTIYF.

The chain carries TRBV13 and TRBJ2-7; TRBD2 is a possible D gene (6 bases). Germline CDR1 is PRHDT and CDR2 is FYEKMQ (reference sequence). V lost 6 bases, J lost 3 bases, and 15 bases lay in between. The CDR3 loop spans 14 amino acids. The CDR3 bases are TGTGCCAGCAGTACAACCGGGGGAAACTACGAGCAGTACTTC. It specifies CASSTTGGNYEQYF.

V and J are TRBV28 and TRBJ2-4; 7 nucleotides line up with TRBD1. Per the germline V gene, CDR1 is MDHEN and CDR2 is SYDVKM. The V gene end was trimmed by 6 bases and the J gene end by 9 bases; junction bases not matched to a gene: 5. CDR3 length equals 12 residues. This CDR3 reads CASRSRDSIQYF. CDR3 coding DNA: TGTGCCAGCAGGTCCCGGGACAGCATTCAGTACTTC.

V and J are TRBV6-5 and TRBJ1-6, with D unclear. This CDR3 contains 16 residues. In germline, CDR1 is MNHEY, CDR2 SVGAGI. Between the trimmed V and J ends, which lost 2 bases and 2 bases, there was a span of 10 bases. The CDR3 loop reads CASSYDSGAYNSPLHF. Written as DNA, the CDR3 is TGTGCCAGCAGTTACGATTCCGGGGCCTATAATTCACCCCTCCACTTT.

J is TRBJ2-1 and V is TRBV9, with TRBD2 matching over 12 bases. The CDR3 covers 14 residues. The V gene end was trimmed by 4 bases and the J gene end by 10 bases; junction bases not matched to a gene: 6. Germline assignment: CDR1 SGDLS and CDR2 YYNGEE. For the CDR3, the DNA is TGTGCCAGCAGCCCTAGCGGGGGGGCCGTGGAGCAGTTCTTC. Translated, it gives CASSPSGGAVEQFF.

The rearrangement joins TRBV5-1 to TRBJ1-6; TRBD1 aligns across 7 bases. Germline V gene lookup returns CDR1 SGHRS and CDR2 YFSETQ. Germline trimming cut 4 bases from V and 6 bases from J; bases unmatched to any gene: 4. This CDR3 comprises 14 residues. The DNA of the CDR3 is TGCGCCAGCAGCCGCGACAGGGCTAATTCACCCCTCCACTTT. This translates into CASSRDRANSPLHF.

The rearrangement joins TRBV2 to TRBJ2-7; 8 nucleotides agree with TRBD2. Trimming at V came to 1 base and at J to 0 bases, leaving 2 bases not matched to a gene. Germline lookup yields CDR1 SNHLY and CDR2 FYNNEI. The CDR3 totals 15 residues. This chain's CDR3 is CASSEEAGGSYEQYF. Written as DNA, the CDR3 is TGTGCCAGCAGTGAAGAGGCGGGGGGCTCCTACGAGCAGTACTTC.

The chain recombines TRBV25-1 with TRBJ2-3, with D maybe TRBD1 (6 bases). The CDR3 contains 16 residues. The germline V gene encodes CDR1 MGHDK and CDR2 SYGVNS. V lost 1 base to trimming and J lost 3 bases, with 14 bases between them. CDR3 protein: CASSEWLDSLTDTQYF. The DNA of the CDR3 is TGTGCCAGCAGTGAATGGTTGGACAGTCTTACAGATACGCAGTATTTT.

The chain recombines TRBV3-1 (or the pseudogene TRBV3-2) with TRBJ2-5; 11 bases are shared with TRBD2. CDR3 size: 17 residues. V gave up 4 bases and J gave up 2 bases; unmatched junction bases: 9. The V gene's germline CDR1 is LGHDT and CDR2 YNNKEL (reference sequence). Written as DNA, the CDR3 is TGTGCCAGCAGCCGGCCCGGGACTAGCGGCGGTCAAGAGACCCAGTACTTC. The encoded protein is CASSRPGTSGGQETQYF.

The genes are TRBV28 and TRBJ2-7; D perhaps matches TRBD2 (5 bases). V lost 2 bases and J 4 bases, leaving 15 bases between the germline ends. This CDR3 is 15 amino acids long. The germline CDR1 and CDR2 sequences are MDHEN and SYDVKM. CDR3 sequence: CASSLGQNTGYEQYF. The CDR3 DNA reads TGTGCCAGCAGTTTAGGGCAGAATACGGGGTACGAGCAGTACTTC. Full variable domain (remainder filled in from reference TRBV28 and TRBJ2-7): DVKVTQSSRYLVKRTGEKVFLECVQDMDHENMFWYRQDPGLGLRLIYFSYDVKMKEKGDIPEGYSVSREKKERFSLILESASTNQTSMYLCASSLGQNTGYEQYFGPGTRLTVT.

The rearrangement uses TRBV3-1 (or the pseudogene TRBV3-2) and TRBJ2-2, with no clear D. V was pared by 1 base and J by 4 bases, with 10 bases between. CDR3 length: 15 amino acids. Germline lookup yields CDR1 LGHDT and CDR2 YNNKEL (reference sequence). The CDR3 nucleotides read TGTGCCAGCAGCCAAGGGCAGAAACCCACCGGGGAGCTGTTTTTT. Encoded protein: CASSQGQKPTGELFF.

The chain has TRBV18 and TRBJ1-1; D remains ambiguous. Germline CDR1 reads KGHSH; CDR2 reads LQKENI. Deletions cut 1 base from V and 5 bases from J, with 14 bases between. This CDR3 is built from 15 residues. The CDR3 region is CASSPRSVRETEAFF. In nucleotides, the CDR3 is TGTGCCAGCTCACCACGAAGTGTTCGGGAGACTGAAGCTTTCTTT.

The rearrangement uses TRBV19 and TRBJ2-1; D is ambiguous. Trimming stripped 5 bases from V and 0 bases from J, with 11 bases between. CDR1 LNHDA and CDR2 SQIVND come from the germline V gene (reference sequence). The length of the CDR3 is 15 residues. The CDR3: CASSYSLTSYNEQFF. The CDR3 DNA sequence: TGTGCCAGTAGTTATAGCCTCACCTCCTACAATGAGCAGTTCTTC.

The chain carries TRBV6-6 and TRBJ1-1; a possible D gene is TRBD1 (5 bases). Germline-derived CDR1 and CDR2 are MNHNY and SVGAGI (reference sequence). V gave up 7 bases and J gave up 4 bases, with 16 bases separating them. The CDR3 has 14 amino acids. The CDR3 sequence: CASTRGRAATEAFF. The CDR3 DNA reads TGTGCCAGCACGCGGGGGAGGGCCGCCACTGAAGCTTTCTTT.

About this clone itself: Other nucleotide sequences from this sample produce the same CDR3. CDR3 coding DNA: TGCGCCAGCAGCGTACTACAGGGGAGCGGCACTGAAGCTTTCTTT. Residues: CASSVLQGSGTEAFF. The gene calls are TRBV5-1 and TRBJ1-1; 7 bases agree with TRBD1. CDR3 length equals 15 residues. Trimming cost V 4 bases and J 4 bases; bases outside gene matches: 10. Germline V lookup: CDR1 SGHRS, CDR2 YFSETQ.

The V and J genes are TRBV27 and TRBJ2-5; 8 nucleotides agree with TRBD2. Trimming at V came to 4 bases and at J to 4 bases, leaving 8 bases not matched to a gene. This CDR3 spans 15 amino acids. Germline CDR1 and CDR2: MNHEY and SMNVEV (reference sequence). This CDR3 reads CASSSSGLAGETQYF. CDR3 DNA: TGTGCCAGCAGTTCGTCGGGCCTAGCGGGAGAGACCCAGTACTTC.

The genes are TRBV7-9 and TRBJ1-6; 7 nucleotides match TRBD1. The CDR3 runs 15 residues. With 3 bases clipped from V and 10 bases from J, the junction kept 9 bases outside the gene matches. Germline V CDR1 and CDR2: SEHNR, FQNEAQ (reference sequence). Written as DNA, the CDR3 is TGTGCCAGCAGCTTGGTTGCAGGGGGACCGTCACCCCTCCACTTT. Translation gives CASSLVAGGPSPLHF.

The rearrangement links TRBV19 to TRBJ1-4, with D tentatively TRBD1 (5 bases). In germline, CDR1 is LNHDA, CDR2 SQIVND (reference sequence). This CDR3 has 16 residues. Trimming took 2 bases from V and 7 from J, leaving 17 bases between them. CDR3 nucleotide sequence: TGTGCCAGTAGTATATTAACTGGGCAGGGAGGTGAAAAACTGTTTTTT. It specifies CASSILTGQGGEKLFF.